This T cell receptor (beta chain) derives from a study of T cells in Graves' hyperthyroidism and ophthalmopathy. The V gene's germline CDR1 is MDHEN and CDR2 SYDVKM. V was pared by 6 bases and J by 5 bases, with 9 bases of the junction left unmatched. There are 17 residues in the CDR3. RNA transcripts served as the template for amplifying TCR beta CDR3 regions. HTBI primers were used for first-round RT-PCR of the TCR CDR3. TCRdb re-called the multiplex PCR reads through MiXCR, storing one row per CDR3 protein. The repertoire includes 390,000 or so distinct CDR3 sequences, under 15% of them detected once, and around 14% sits in the top ten. The PBMCs were taken from around 9.1 ml of fresh peripheral blood.

This chain connects TRBV28 to TRBJ2-5; 16 positions agree with TRBD2. Sequences were obtained from blood. This receptor was taken from a man younger than 30 with Graves' ophthalmopathy. The CDR3 bases are TGTGCCAGCAGGCATCCGGGACTAGCGGGGGGGGGGGAGACCCAGTACTTC. This encodes CASRHPGLAGGGETQYF. The variable domain in full, completed from reference TRBV28 and TRBJ2-5, reads DVKVTQSSRYLVKRTGEKVFLECVQDMDHENMFWYRQDPGLGLRLIYFSYDVKMKEKGDIPEGYSVSREKKERFSLILESASTNQTSMYLCASRHPGLAGGGETQYFGPGTRLLVL.